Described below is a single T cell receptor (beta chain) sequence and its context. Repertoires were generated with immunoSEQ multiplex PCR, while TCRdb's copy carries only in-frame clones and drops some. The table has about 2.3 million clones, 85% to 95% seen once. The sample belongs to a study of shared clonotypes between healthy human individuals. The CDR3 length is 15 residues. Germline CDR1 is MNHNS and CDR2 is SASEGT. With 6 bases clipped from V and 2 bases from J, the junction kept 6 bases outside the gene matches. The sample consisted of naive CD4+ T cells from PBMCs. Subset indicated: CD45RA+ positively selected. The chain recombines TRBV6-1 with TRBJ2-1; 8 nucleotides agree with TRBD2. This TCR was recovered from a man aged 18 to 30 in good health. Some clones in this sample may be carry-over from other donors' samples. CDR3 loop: CASRMREVTYNEQFF. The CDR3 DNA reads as TGTGCCAGCAGGATGCGGGAGGTAACCTACAATGAGCAGTTCTTC.